This entry lists 10 T cell receptor beta chains sequenced from one sample in a study of Ad26.COV2.S vaccination and SARS-CoV-2 variants. Indicated treatment: some 20 received Ad26.COV2.S at low or high dose, single or two shots; a few received placebo; per-sample allocation not given. The samples were gathered on day 63 after the first injection of vaccine or placebo. Generated by immunoSEQ multiplex PCR, the TCRdb table keeps only in-frame clones and is missing some. The data contain approximately 350,000 clones, 87% of them singletons. The specimen comprised peripheral blood, sampled in a trial of Ad26.COV2.S vaccine versus placebo. Receptor source: a person aged 18 to 65 who received the Ad26.COV2.S COVID-19 vaccine or a placebo.

V and J are TRBV18 and TRBJ2-3; 12 nucleotides line up with TRBD2. Germline V gene data show CDR1 as KGHSH and CDR2 as LQKENI. CDR3 size: 15 residues. V shed 2 bases, J shed 4 bases, and the junction held 1 base outside the gene matches. CDR3 region: CASSPTSGGPDTQYF. DNA of the CDR3: TGTGCCAGCTCACCAACTAGCGGGGGGCCAGATACGCAGTATTTT.

In this sample, this clone turned up a few times. This chain connects TRBV3-1 (or the pseudogene TRBV3-2) to TRBJ1-2; a weak D match, TRBD1 (6 bases). The CDR3 has 15 amino acids. Trimming left V 4 bases short and J 2 bases short, with 14 bases between. Germline-derived CDR1 and CDR2 are LGHDT and YNNKEL (reference sequence). The CDR3 sequence: CASSPRAGGNYGYTF. CDR3 sequence (DNA): TGTGCCAGCAGCCCCAGGGCGGGGGGCAACTATGGCTACACCTTC.

The J gene is TRBJ1-6, the V gene TRBV15; D unresolved. Trimming stripped 6 bases from V and 7 bases from J, with 16 bases between. From germline, CDR1 is LNHNV and CDR2 YYDKDF (reference sequence). The CDR3 has 15 residues. DNA of the CDR3: TGTGCCACCAGTGAAGGTTTACCTGGGAATTCACCCCTCCACTTT. Amino acids: CATSEGLPGNSPLHF.

V gene TRBV4-1 combines with J gene TRBJ2-7; 8 bases line up with TRBD1. V trimming: 1 base; J trimming: 0 bases; junction bases outside the gene matches: 5. The CDR3 contains 16 residues. The germline CDR1 and CDR2 sequences are MGHRA and YSYEKL. Here the CDR3 DNA reads TGCGCCAGCAGCCAAGGACAGGGGTTACGCTCCTACGAGCAGTACTTC. The encoded protein is CASSQGQGLRSYEQYF.

The chain uses TRBV27 and TRBJ1-2; 8 positions match TRBD1. The V gene's germline CDR1 is MNHEY and CDR2 SMNVEV (reference sequence). The ends lost 5 bases at V and 7 bases at J; junction bases unmatched: 6. This CDR3 is built from 13 residues. CDR3 in amino acids: CASSPVDRGGYTF. The CDR3 nucleotides read TGTGCCAGCAGTCCCGTCGACAGGGGTGGCTACACCTTC.

This chain links TRBV14 with TRBJ1-2; D is uncertain. There are 13 residues in the CDR3. Germline V CDR1 and CDR2: SGHDN, FVKESK. Deletions cut 1 base from V and 7 bases from J, with 10 bases between. For the CDR3, the DNA is TGTGCCAGCAGCCAAGTTTTACAGATTGGCTACACCTTC. Its translation is CASSQVLQIGYTF.

The chain uses TRBV24-1 and TRBJ2-3; 8 bases match TRBD1. CDR3 size: 16 residues. Germline-derived CDR1 and CDR2 are KGHDR and SFDVKD. After removal of 4 bases from V and 5 bases from J, the junction contained 10 bases not matched to a gene. This CDR3 is CATSDASTGDGDTQYF. Here the CDR3 DNA reads TGTGCCACCAGTGACGCTTCGACAGGGGATGGAGATACGCAGTATTTT.

The CDR3 protein is CASSSWGVGNQPQHF. For the CDR3, the DNA is TGTGCCAGCAGCTCCTGGGGGGTCGGCAATCAGCCCCAGCATTTT. The rearrangement joins TRBV5-6 to TRBJ1-5, with D tentatively TRBD1 (5 bases). CDR1 SGHDT and CDR2 YYEEEE come from the germline V gene. V shed 3 bases and J shed 2 bases, with 12 bases lying between them. The CDR3 length is 15 residues. The full variable domain, completed using reference TRBV5-6 and TRBJ1-5, is DAGVTQSPTHLIKTRGQQVTLRCSPKSGHDTVSWYQQALGQGPQFIFQYYEEEERQRGNFPDRFSGHQFPNYSSELNVNALLLGDSALYLCASSSWGVGNQPQHFGDGTRLSIL.

This chain joins TRBV6-2 or TRBV6-3 and TRBJ1-4; D call uncertain. In germline, CDR1 is MNHEY, CDR2 SVGEGT. Trimming left V 0 bases short and J 2 bases short, with 7 bases between. CDR3 length: 15 residues. The CDR3 DNA is TGTGCCAGCAGTTACTCCGAGGGCACTAATGAAAAACTGTTTTTT. This encodes CASSYSEGTNEKLFF.

The V and J genes are TRBV5-1 and TRBJ2-3; 7 bases are a match to TRBD2. The CDR3 covers 18 residues. Germline CDR1 is SGHRS and CDR2 is YFSETQ. V shed 0 bases, J shed 1 base, and the junction held 11 bases outside the gene matches. CDR3 sequence: CASSLDDSGLVGTDTQYF. The CDR3 DNA sequence: TGCGCCAGCAGCTTGGATGATAGCGGACTAGTGGGCACAGATACGCAGTATTTT.